Listed below are T cell receptor beta chains from one sample, sequenced in a study of T cell repertoires in cytomegalovirus infection. Via MiXCR, TCRdb re-called the reads, giving one row per CDR3 protein. The sample lists 200,000 to 300,000 distinct CDR3 sequences, approximately 10% occurring once. The sequencing input was PBMCs. These receptors all stem from a human donor in good health (CMV status not recorded). Some clones in this sample may be carry-over from other donors' samples. Both conserved end residues are part of each CDR3. D genes are given only for firm matches. Not all rows give a size; the values are once, few, many and, for expanded clones, a class.

TRBJ2-7 | TRBV5-1 | many | - | TGCGCCAGCAGCTTGGCCCCCTCCCTTCAACAGGGTTCCTACGAGCAGTACTTC | CASSLAPSLQQGSYEQYF
TRBJ2-2 | TRBV7-2 | many | TRBD2 | TGTGCCAGCAGCCCCGGGGGGATCCGGGGTAACACCGGGGAGCTGTTTTTT | CASSPGGIRGNTGELFF
TRBJ2-1 | TRBV7-2 | many | - | TGTGCCAGCAGCCCGAGCGCTTACTCCTACAATGAGCAGTTCTTC | CASSPSAYSYNEQFF
TRBJ2-5 | TRBV10-3 | - | TRBD2 | TGTGCCATCATGGCTAGCGGGATGGAGGAGACCCAGTACTTC | CAIMASGMEETQYF
TRBJ1-1 | TRBV28 | many | TRBD1 | TGTGCCAGCAGTTTATGGAGGACAGGGGGACCGAACACTGAAGCTTTCTTT | CASSLWRTGGPNTEAFF
TRBJ2-3 | TRBV12-3/TRBV12-4 | few | - | TGTGCCAGCAGTTTAGAGGCTCCCACTGGGGGTACGCAGTATTTT | CASSLEAPTGGTQYF
TRBJ2-7 | TRBV6-2/TRBV6-3 | - | - | TGTGCCAGCAGTCTCGACGCAGCAACTTCCTACGAGCAGTACTTC | CASSLDAATSYEQYF
TRBJ2-2 | TRBV7-6 | many | - | TGTGCCAGCAGCTTAGGATGGTCGGCGTCCGAGAGGACCGGGGAGCTGTTTTTT | CASSLGWSASERTGELFF
TRBJ2-2 | TRBV7-2 | many | - | TGTGCCAGCAGTCGGGATGAGGTGAACACCGGGGAGCTGTTTTTT | CASSRDEVNTGELFF
TRBJ1-5 | TRBV12-3/TRBV12-4 | many | - | TGTGCCAGCAGTCTACATTGGGATAGCAATCAGCCCCAGCATTTT | CASSLHWDSNQPQHF
TRBJ1-1 | TRBV15 | many | - | TGTGCCACCAGCGGACAGTGGAACACTGAAGCTTTCTTT | CATSGQWNTEAFF
TRBJ1-2 | TRBV28 | many | - | TGTGCCAGCAGGGACCTCTTCTATGGCTACACCTTC | CASRDLFYGYTF
TRBJ1-1 | TRBV5-1 | many | - | TGCGCCAGCAGCCAGGTACAGGGATTGGGTGAAGCTTTCTTT | CASSQVQGLGEAFF
TRBJ1-5 | TRBV12-3/TRBV12-4 | few | TRBD1 | TGTGCCAGCACCTCCCTGGGCAGGGGGAATCAGCCCCAGCATTTT | CASTSLGRGNQPQHF
TRBJ2-7 | TRBV18 | many | TRBD1 | TGTGCCAGCTCACAGGACAGGGGGCGCGAGCAGTACTTC | CASSQDRGREQYF
TRBJ2-2 | TRBV7-2 | many | TRBD2 | TGTGCCAGCAGAAGGACTAGCGGGCCCAACACCGGGGAGCTGTTTTTT | CASRRTSGPNTGELFF
TRBJ2-1 | TRBV11-2 | many | - | TGTGCCAGCAGCCCCGCGGGACACCCGGGGGATGCGCAGTTCTTC | CASSPAGHPGDAQFF
TRBJ1-6 | TRBV20-1 | many | - | TGCAGTGCTAGAGCAAGGGGGAACAATTCACCCCTCCACTTT | CSARARGNNSPLHF
TRBJ2-1 | TRBV7-2 | many | - | TGTGCCAGCAGTGGGCTGTACAATGAGCAGTTCTTC | CASSGLYNEQFF
TRBJ2-3 | TRBV11-2 | many | - | TGTGCCAGCAGCTCCGTCCAGGCGCGCACAGATACGCAGTATTTT | CASSSVQARTDTQYF
TRBJ1-5 | TRBV12-3/TRBV12-4 | many | - | TGTGCCAGCAGTCCCTCCGGGAGGGCCAATCAGCCCCAGCATTTT | CASSPSGRANQPQHF
TRBJ1-1 | TRBV6-5 | many | - | TGTGCCAGCACAGAGAACACTGAAGCTTTCTTT | CASTENTEAFF
TRBJ1-2 | TRBV7-2 | many | - | TGTGCCAGCAGAACAAACTATGGCTACACCTTC | CASRTNYGYTF
TRBJ1-2 | TRBV4-3 | - | - | TGCGCCAGCAGCCAAGATCAGGGCCAAGGGGACTATGGCTACACCTTC | CASSQDQGQGDYGYTF
TRBJ1-5 | TRBV6-2/TRBV6-3 | - | - | TGTGCCAGCAGTTACTATCCTCAGCCCCAGCATTTT | CASSYYPQPQHF
TRBJ1-1 | TRBV7-2 | many | TRBD1 | TGTGCCAGCAGACTCACAGGGGTCAACACTGAAGCTTTCTTT | CASRLTGVNTEAFF
TRBJ2-1 | TRBV20-1 | many | TRBD2 | TGCAGTGCCCCCTCGGACGGGGGGTTTGGGGAGGAGCAGTTCTTC | CSAPSDGGFGEEQFF
TRBJ2-7 | TRBV7-9 | few | - | TGTGCCAGCAGCTTAGGAGGCGGGGAGAAGTACGAGCAGTACTTC | CASSLGGGEKYEQYF
TRBJ1-6 | TRBV20-1 | - | TRBD1 | TGCAGTGCTAGAGATTATGGACAGGGTAATTCACCCCTCCACTTT | CSARDYGQGNSPLHF
TRBJ2-7 | TRBV6-5 | many | - | TGTGCCAGCAGTCCCGGGACAACGATTACCTACGAGCAGTACTTC | CASSPGTTITYEQYF
TRBJ1-1 | TRBV6-2/TRBV6-3 | many | TRBD1 | TGTGCCAGCTCACAGGGGGGAAACACTGAAGCTTTCTTT | CASSQGGNTEAFF
TRBJ2-1 | TRBV10-2 | - | - | TGCGCCAGCAGTGTCGCGAATGAGCAGTTCTTC | CASSVANEQFF
TRBJ2-7 | TRBV20-1 | few | TRBD2 | TGCAGTGCTAGTTTACTAGCGGGCTCCTACGAGCAGTACTTC | CSASLLAGSYEQYF
TRBJ2-3 | TRBV11-2 | many | TRBD2 | TGCGCCAGCAGCCGCGCACTAGCGGGGGATCAAGATACGCAGTATTTT | CASSRALAGDQDTQYF
TRBJ2-3 | TRBV7-9 | many | TRBD2 | TGTGCCAGCAGCTTAGAAGCGGGAGTTTGGGATACGCAGTATTTT | CASSLEAGVWDTQYF
TRBJ1-1 | TRBV19 | - | - | TGTGCCAGTAGTATGCAGGAGAACACTGAAGCTTTCTTT | CASSMQENTEAFF
TRBJ2-2 | TRBV28 | many | TRBD2 | TGTGCCAGCAGTTCTCGGGAGGGCCGGGGCGGGGAGCTGTTTTTT | CASSSREGRGGELFF
TRBJ1-2 | TRBV11-2 | once | - | TGTGCCAGCAGCTCCCCCCGCGTCTATGGCTACACCTTC | CASSSPRVYGYTF
TRBJ1-5 | TRBV12-3/TRBV12-4 | many | - | TGTGCCAGCAGTCCCCAAGGGATAAGAAATCAGCCCCAGCATTTT | CASSPQGIRNQPQHF
TRBJ2-7 | TRBV5-1 | many | TRBD2 | TGCGCCAGCAGCTCCGGCGGACTAGCGGGAGCCGAGCAGTACTTC | CASSSGGLAGAEQYF
TRBJ1-5 | TRBV28 | many | - | TGTGCCAGCAGATCGACCAATCAGCCCCAGCATTTT | CASRSTNQPQHF
TRBJ1-6 | TRBV7-9 | many | - | TGTGCCAGCAGCTTAGCCGGTGATAATTCACCCCTCCACTTT | CASSLAGDNSPLHF
TRBJ2-1 | TRBV28 | many | - | TGTGCCAGCAGCGAGGGGGGGAGCTCCTACAATGAGCAGTTCTTC | CASSEGGSSYNEQFF